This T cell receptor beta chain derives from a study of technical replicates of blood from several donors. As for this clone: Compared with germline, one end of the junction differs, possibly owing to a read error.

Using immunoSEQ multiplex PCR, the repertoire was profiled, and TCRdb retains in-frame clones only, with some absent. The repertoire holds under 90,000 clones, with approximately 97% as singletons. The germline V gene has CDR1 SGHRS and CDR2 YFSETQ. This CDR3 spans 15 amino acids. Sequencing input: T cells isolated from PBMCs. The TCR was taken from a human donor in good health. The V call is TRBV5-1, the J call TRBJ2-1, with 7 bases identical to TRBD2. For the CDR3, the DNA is TGCGCCAGCAGCTTGGAGGGTAGGGACTACGATGAGCAGTTCTTC. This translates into CASSLEGRDYDEQFF.